Following are 2 T cell receptor beta chains from one sample sequenced in a study of blood T cell repertoires in COVID-19. Sequencing used immunoSEQ multiplex PCR; TCRdb keeps in-frame clones, though not all of them. The sample consists of approximately 500,000 clones, approximately 90% of them appearing once. The sample taken for sequencing was PBMCs or T cells enriched from blood (not recorded which). Receptors were obtained from a woman aged 40 to 50 who had recovered from COVID-19.

With regard to this clone: Other DNA variants within this sample encode the same CDR3. The chain employs TRBV7-9 and TRBJ1-3; TRBD1 is a possible D gene (5 bases). Trimming pared 2 bases from V and 0 bases from J, leaving 8 bases between. The CDR3 consists of 15 residues. CDR1 SEHNR and CDR2 FQNEAQ come from the germline V gene (reference sequence). The CDR3 sequence is CASSLRGSSGNTIYF. The CDR3 DNA is TGTGCCAGCAGCTTAAGGGGCAGCTCTGGAAACACCATATATTTT.

The chain joins TRBV4-1 to TRBJ1-6; D might be TRBD1 (5 bases). Trimming removed 0 bases at V and 9 bases at J, with 15 bases between. Germline V gene sequence: CDR1 MGHRA, CDR2 YSYEKL. The CDR3 sequence is 16 residues long. In nucleotides, the CDR3 is TGCGCCAGCAGCCAAGATCGGGGGGATAGGGTTTCACCCCTCCACTTT. Translated, it gives CASSQDRGDRVSPLHF.